This TCR beta chain was sequenced in a study of blood T cell repertoires in COVID-19. Study-wide background: Both acute and convalescent COVID-19 samples were obtained from the United States, Italy and Spain. PBMCs, B-cell-depleted T cells, or T cells were the source of the cDNA or gDNA that made up the material.

This clone was picked up one time. As originally analysed: Amplifying reference gene primers gave estimates of nucleated cell counts. Measured with immunoSEQ multiplex PCR; TCRdb has only the in-frame clones, and not every one. Clone size and the V and J calls come from that table; the DNA yielded D and trimming. The sample lists about 44,000 clones, approximately 90% seen once, with 0.3% to 0.4% in the top ten. This TCR came from a man aged 50 or older with COVID-19, enrolled during active disease. Sequenced input: peripheral blood.

The CDR3 spells CATSRGGADHNQPQHF. The CDR3 DNA sequence: TGTGCCACCAGCAGAGGGGGAGCGGACCACAATCAGCCCCAGCATTTT. The chain carries TRBV15 and TRBJ1-5; D remains ambiguous. V lost 1 base and J lost 3, with 13 bases in between. Looked up from germline, CDR1 is LNHNV and CDR2 is YYDKDF (reference sequence). This CDR3 comprises 16 residues.